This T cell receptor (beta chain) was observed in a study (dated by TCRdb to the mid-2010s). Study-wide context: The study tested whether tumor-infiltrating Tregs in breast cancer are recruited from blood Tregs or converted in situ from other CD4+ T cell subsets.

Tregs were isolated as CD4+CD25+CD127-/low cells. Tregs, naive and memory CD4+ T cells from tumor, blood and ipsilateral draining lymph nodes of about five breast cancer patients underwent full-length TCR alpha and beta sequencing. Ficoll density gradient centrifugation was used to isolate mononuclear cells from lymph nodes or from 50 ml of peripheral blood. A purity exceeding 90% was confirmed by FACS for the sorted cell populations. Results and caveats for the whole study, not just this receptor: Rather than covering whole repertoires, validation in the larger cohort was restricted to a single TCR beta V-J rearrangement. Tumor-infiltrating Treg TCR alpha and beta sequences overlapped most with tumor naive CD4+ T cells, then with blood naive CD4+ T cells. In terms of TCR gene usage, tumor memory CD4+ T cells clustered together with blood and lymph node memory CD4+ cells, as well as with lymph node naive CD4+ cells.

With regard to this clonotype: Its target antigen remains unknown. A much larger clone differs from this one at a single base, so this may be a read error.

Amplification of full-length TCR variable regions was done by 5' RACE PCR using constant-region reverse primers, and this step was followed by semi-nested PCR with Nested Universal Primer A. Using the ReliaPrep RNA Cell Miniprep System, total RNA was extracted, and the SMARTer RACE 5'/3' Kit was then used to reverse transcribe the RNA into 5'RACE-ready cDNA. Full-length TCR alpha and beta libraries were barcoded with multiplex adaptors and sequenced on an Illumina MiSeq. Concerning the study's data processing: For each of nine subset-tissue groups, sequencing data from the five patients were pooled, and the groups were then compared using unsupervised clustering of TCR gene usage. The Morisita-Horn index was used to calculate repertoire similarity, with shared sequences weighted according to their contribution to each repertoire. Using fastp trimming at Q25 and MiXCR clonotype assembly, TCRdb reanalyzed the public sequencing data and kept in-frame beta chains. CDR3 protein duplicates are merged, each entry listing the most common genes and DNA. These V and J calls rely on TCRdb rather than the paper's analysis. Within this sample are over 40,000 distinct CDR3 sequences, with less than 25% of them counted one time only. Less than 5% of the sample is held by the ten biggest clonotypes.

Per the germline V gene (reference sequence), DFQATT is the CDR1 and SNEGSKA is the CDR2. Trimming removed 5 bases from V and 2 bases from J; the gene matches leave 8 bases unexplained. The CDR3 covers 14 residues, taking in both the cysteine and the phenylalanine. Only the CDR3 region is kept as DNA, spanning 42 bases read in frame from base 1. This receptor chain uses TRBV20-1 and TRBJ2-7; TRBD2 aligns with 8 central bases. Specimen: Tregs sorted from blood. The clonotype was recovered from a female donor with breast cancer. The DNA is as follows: TGCAGTGCTGGCGGACTAGCACGAACCTACGAGCAGTACTTC. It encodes CSAGGLARTYEQYF.